The 27 T cell receptor beta chains listed next were all sequenced from one sample in a study of blood T cells in healthy people across ages. With a J-beta primer mix and a sample-barcoded 5' primer, a second PCR ran roughly 6 to 11 cycles. TCRdb independently ran MiXCR on the 5' RACE reads; one entry per CDR3 protein. The profile shows 1,100,000 or so distinct CDR3 sequences, more than 40% of them singletons. Sequencing was performed on blood. The receptors shown here come from a woman aged 60 to 75 in good health.

The chain joins TRBV7-3 to TRBJ2-5; D remains ambiguous. The DNA matches TRBJ2-7 better at its end, which makes the J call doubtful. This CDR3 has 13 residues. The germline gives CDR1 SGHTA, CDR2 FQGTGA. The CDR3 nucleotides read TGTGCCAGCAGCTTAACAGAATCGAACGAGCAGTACTTC. Translating it yields CASSLTESNEQYF.

CDR3: CASSTELGGSGYTF. The CDR3 region has the DNA TGTGCCAGCAGTACCGAACTTGGGGGATCTGGCTACACCTTC. V gene TRBV27 combines with J gene TRBJ1-2; D is perhaps TRBD1 (5 bases). CDR1 and CDR2 (germline): MNHEY, SMNVEV (reference sequence). This CDR3 comprises 14 residues. The V end lost 5 bases, the J end lost 7 bases, and 17 bases lay between the germline ends.

The V call is TRBV7-8, the J call TRBJ2-2; D is possibly TRBD1 (6 bases). This CDR3 is built from 16 residues. Trimming removed 2 bases from V and 0 bases from J, with 10 bases in between. CDR1 is SGHVS, CDR2 FQNEAQ, per germline. The CDR3 sequence is CASSLLGTPNTGELFF. The CDR3, as DNA: TGTGCCAGCAGCTTACTTGGGACACCGAACACCGGGGAGCTGTTTTTT.

At least ten counts were recorded for this clonotype. The CDR3 here is CSARDPAPLLTSGSAYEQYF. In nucleotides, the CDR3 is TGCAGTGCTAGAGATCCCGCCCCACTTTTGACTAGCGGGTCTGCCTACGAGCAGTACTTC. This chain connects TRBV20-1 to TRBJ2-7; 10 bases agree with TRBD2. Germline values: CDR1 DFQATT, CDR2 SNEGSKA (reference sequence). J gave up 2 bases and V 0 bases, and 19 bases lay outside the gene matches. CDR3 size: 20 residues.

This clonotype has just a few counts. The CDR3 sequence: CASIRGYEQYF. CDR3 nucleotides: TGTGCCAGCATTAGGGGCTACGAGCAGTACTTC. The chain links TRBV6-5 to TRBJ2-7; tentatively, D is TRBD1 (5 bases). V lost 7 bases and J lost 3, with 7 bases in between. The CDR3 spans 11 residues. In germline, CDR1 is MNHEY, CDR2 SVGAGI.

The rearrangement uses TRBV10-3 and TRBJ1-2; 7 positions match TRBD1. V dropped 0 bases and J dropped 4; count of bases not matched to a gene: 2. Germline loops: CDR1 ENHRY, CDR2 SYGVKD. The CDR3 spans 14 residues. CDR3 protein: CAISESRQGYGYTF. CDR3 DNA: TGTGCCATCAGTGAGTCGAGACAGGGCTATGGCTACACCTTC.

V usage is TRBV2 and J usage is TRBJ1-5, with D possibly TRBD1 on 5 matching bases. The CDR3 is 14 residues long. The V end was cut by 5 bases, the J end by 2 bases, with 10 bases between. Germline assignment: CDR1 SNHLY and CDR2 FYNNEI. This CDR3 is CASSPDSRNQPQHF. The DNA for the CDR3 is TGTGCCAGCAGTCCCGACAGCCGCAATCAGCCCCAGCATTTT.

This clonotype came up a few times. This chain connects TRBV5-6 to TRBJ1-4, with TRBD1 matching over 9 bases. Germline lookup yields CDR1 SGHDT and CDR2 YYEEEE. The CDR3 covers 13 residues. V was clipped by 4 bases and J by 8 bases; unmatched bases: 3. The CDR3 is CASSQDRGEKLFF. As DNA, the CDR3 is TGTGCCAGCAGCCAAGACAGGGGGGAAAAACTGTTTTTT.

This clonotype has more than one count but fewer than ten. The rearrangement joins TRBV10-3 to TRBJ2-6; 9 positions agree with TRBD2. The germline CDR1 and CDR2 sequences are ENHRY and SYGVKD. The CDR3 contains 18 residues. After removal of 1 base from V and 2 bases from J, the junction contained 6 bases not matched to a gene. CDR3 protein: CAISELGSGRTGANVLTF. Written as DNA, the CDR3 is TGTGCCATCAGTGAGTTAGGGAGCGGGAGGACTGGGGCCAACGTCCTGACTTTC.

The rearrangement links TRBV30 to TRBJ1-2, with a tentative D call TRBD1 (5 bases). CDR1 GTSNPN and CDR2 SVGIG come from the germline V gene (reference sequence). V was pared by 0 bases and J by 6 bases, with 11 bases between. The CDR3 runs 13 residues. CDR3 sequence (DNA): TGTGCCTGGAGTGTACTGAGGGGTGATGGCTACACCTTC. Encoded protein: CAWSVLRGDGYTF. Variable domain in full (rest from reference TRBV30 and TRBJ1-2): SQTIHQWPATLVQPVGSPLSLECTVEGTSNPNLYWYRQAAGRGLQLLFYSVGIGQISSEVPQNLSASRPQDRQFILSSKKLLLSDSGFYLCAWSVLRGDGYTFGSGTRLTVV.

About this clonotype: This clone may be a read error of a much larger clone one base away. The CDR3 loop reads CGAEGAYNEQFF. For the CDR3, the DNA is TGCGGCGCCGAGGGGGCCTACAATGAGCAGTTCTTC. The genes are TRBV29-1 and TRBJ2-1; D is possibly TRBD1 (6 bases). The CDR3 contains 12 residues. Germline assignment: CDR1 SQVTM and CDR2 ANQGSEA.

This clonotype was observed a handful of times. The chain carries TRBV4-1 and TRBJ2-7, with 12 bases matching TRBD2. The junction had 4 bases not matched to a gene; V was cut back by 2 bases and J by 2 bases. The CDR3 spans 16 residues. Germline loops: CDR1 MGHRA, CDR2 YSYEKL. The CDR3 is CASSQRLAGDPYEQYF. The CDR3 nucleotides read TGCGCCAGCAGCCAAAGACTAGCGGGAGACCCCTACGAGCAGTACTTC.

This chain joins TRBV5-4 and TRBJ2-1; D unclear. The CDR3 covers 15 residues. Trimming took 6 bases from V and 2 from J, leaving 15 bases between them. Germline values: CDR1 SGHNT, CDR2 YYREEE (reference sequence). The CDR3 loop reads CASTSAFATYNEQFF. CDR3 sequence (DNA): TGTGCCAGCACCTCGGCCTTTGCCACCTACAATGAGCAGTTCTTC.

The rearrangement uses TRBV7-9 and TRBJ2-3, with TRBD2 matching 7 bases. The germline V gene has CDR1 SEHNR and CDR2 FQNEAQ (reference sequence). With V trimmed by 5 bases and J by 3 bases, 11 bases remained unmatched. This CDR3 spans 16 amino acids. CDR3 bases: TGTGCCAGCAGCACGGAAGGGGCGGGAGTGACAGATACGCAGTATTTT. This gives the protein CASSTEGAGVTDTQYF. The variable domain in full, with the rest retrieved from reference TRBV7-9 and TRBJ2-3, is DTGVSQNPRHKITKRGQNVTFRCDPISEHNRLYWYRQTLGQGPEFLTYFQNEAQLEKSRLLSDRFSAERPKGSFSTLEIQRTEQGDSAMYLCASSTEGAGVTDTQYFGPGTRLTVL.

The CDR3 loop is CSARKSTGGETQYF. In DNA form, the CDR3 reads TGCAGTGCTAGAAAGTCGACAGGGGGTGAGACCCAGTACTTC. The chain couples TRBV20-1 to TRBJ2-5; 9 bases map to TRBD1. V was pared by 2 bases and J by 5 bases, with 6 bases of the junction left unmatched. Germline V gene lookup returns CDR1 DFQATT and CDR2 SNEGSKA (reference sequence). This CDR3 comprises 14 residues.

V is TRBV24-1 and J is TRBJ2-5; 12 nucleotides align to TRBD1. With the DNA end fitting TRBJ2-7 better, the J assignment may be wrong. CDR3 length: 15 residues. Germline loops: CDR1 KGHDR, CDR2 SFDVKD. The CDR3 is CATSGPGQGAHEQYF. The CDR3 DNA follows: TGTGCCACCAGTGGGCCGGGACAGGGGGCACACGAGCAGTACTTC.

In this sample, this clonotype turned up a few times. The chain joins TRBV27 to TRBJ2-3; TRBD2 matches at 14 bases. The CDR3 has 16 amino acids. The trim removed 4 bases at V and 4 bases at J, leaving 4 bases unmatched. In germline, CDR1 is MNHEY, CDR2 SMNVEV (reference sequence). As DNA, the CDR3 is TGTGCCAGCAGTTGGGGACTAGCGGGAGCGGCAGATACGCAGTATTTT. This codes for CASSWGLAGAADTQYF.

As concerns this clonotype: This clone may be a read error of a much larger clone one base away. This sequence joins TRBV20-1 and TRBJ2-7, with 7 bases fitting TRBD1. V gave up 6 bases and J gave up 7 bases; unmatched junction bases: 15. The CDR3 covers 14 residues. Germline V gene lookup returns CDR1 DFQATT and CDR2 SNEGSKA (reference sequence). CDR3 amino acids: CSAKIPGQNNEQYF. The CDR3 region has the DNA TGCAGTGCCAAGATACCGGGACAGAACAATGAGCAGTACTTC.

This chain uses TRBV6-5 with TRBJ2-2, with D perhaps matching TRBD1 or TRBD2 (5 bases each). CDR3 length: 16 residues. V gave up 0 bases and J gave up 7 bases, with 15 bases separating them. CDR1 is MNHEY, CDR2 SVGAGI, per germline. The CDR3 reads CASSYSGHGTVGELFF. CDR3 in DNA: TGTGCCAGCAGTTACTCCGGACATGGGACGGTCGGGGAGCTGTTTTTT.

This clonotype was detected a few times. The chain combines TRBV6-5 with TRBJ2-7; D is perhaps TRBD1 or TRBD2 (5 bases each). The V end lost 10 bases, the J end lost 2 bases, and 12 bases lay between the germline ends. The CDR3 is 12 amino acids. Germline V gene data show CDR1 as MNHEY and CDR2 as SVGAGI. Here the CDR3 reads CATGTQTYEQYF. CDR3 coding DNA: TGTGCCACCGGGACGCAAACCTACGAGCAGTACTTC.

This clonotype occurred many times. V gene TRBV4-1 combines with J gene TRBJ1-6; D not resolved. This CDR3 region has 14 residues. Trimming took 5 bases from V and 3 from J, leaving 8 bases between them. The V gene's germline CDR1 is MGHRA and CDR2 YSYEKL. The chain's CDR3 is CASSVGSYNSPLHF. The CDR3 DNA reads TGCGCCAGCAGCGTCGGCAGCTATAATTCACCCCTCCACTTT.

This chain uses TRBV28 with TRBJ2-2; 13 positions agree with TRBD2. Germline CDR1 and CDR2: MDHEN and SYDVKM. CDR3 length equals 16 residues. The ends lost 6 bases at V and 5 bases at J; junction bases unmatched: 6. The CDR3 here is CASRRTSGSNTGELFF. The CDR3 bases are TGTGCCAGCAGGCGGACTAGCGGGAGTAATACCGGGGAGCTGTTTTTT.

The V gene is TRBV6-5, the J gene TRBJ2-7; D possibly corresponds to TRBD1 (6 bases). Deletions cut 10 bases from V and 8 bases from J, with 24 bases between. CDR1 MNHEY and CDR2 SVGAGI come from the germline V gene. This CDR3 contains 14 residues. This chain's CDR3 is CANGTGQGRYKQYF. CDR3 sequence (DNA): TGTGCCAACGGGACCGGTCAGGGGCGATACAAGCAGTACTTC.

The V gene is TRBV11-2, the J gene TRBJ2-7, with 8 bases identical to TRBD2. Germline lookup yields CDR1 SGHAT and CDR2 FQNNGV. Trimming at V came to 0 bases and at J to 3 bases, leaving 4 bases not matched to a gene. The CDR3 consists of 15 residues. DNA of the CDR3: TGTGCCAGCAGCTTAGAGTCGGGAGGGCTCTACGAGCAGTACTTC. It yields the protein CASSLESGGLYEQYF.

This sequence joins TRBV29-1 and TRBJ1-2, with 10 positions matching TRBD1. The V segment lost 4 bases and the J segment 6 bases; nucleotides outside the gene matches: 8. Germline-derived CDR1 and CDR2 are SQVTM and ANQGSEA. The CDR3 has 14 residues. The CDR3 bases are TGCAGCGTTGGAAGAGGGACAGGGGTTGATGGCTACACCTTC. It specifies CSVGRGTGVDGYTF. Using reference TRBV29-1 and TRBJ1-2 for the parts outside the CDR3, the full variable domain is SAVISQKPSRDICQRGTSLTIQCQVDSQVTMMFWYRQQPGQSLTLIATANQGSEATYESGFVIDKFPISRPNLTFSTLTVSNMSPEDSSIYLCSVGRGTGVDGYTFGSGTRLTVV.

The rearrangement links TRBV4-2 to TRBJ2-4; tentative D call: TRBD2 (5 bases). V was clipped by 0 bases and J by 3 bases, with 18 bases between them. Germline V gives CDR1 LGHNA, CDR2 YNFKEQ. CDR3 length: 18 amino acids. The CDR3 DNA is TGTGCCAGCAGCCAAGATTTTTTGGCGGAAGGGAGCAAAAACATTCAGTACTTC. It yields the protein CASSQDFLAEGSKNIQYF.

The chain carries TRBV7-2 and TRBJ2-3; unclear D gene. Germline V lookup: CDR1 SGHTA, CDR2 FQGNSA. This CDR3 comprises 15 residues. The germline V and J ends were trimmed by 1 base and 2 bases, with 10 bases remaining between them. CDR3 nucleotide sequence: TGTGCCAGCAGCTTAGGATCGCCTCTCACAGATACGCAGTATTTT. Protein product: CASSLGSPLTDTQYF.